This T cell receptor (beta chain) originates from a study of blood T cell repertoires in COVID-19. Sequenced by immunoSEQ multiplex PCR; TCRdb stores in-frame clones only, minus some. This table has approximately 470,000 clones, 87% appearing once. Donors of Cohort 3 who recovered were those that had two negative PCRs, clearance, or symptom resolution. Germline-derived CDR1 and CDR2 are MGHDK and SYGVNS. The CDR3 contains 15 residues. With 1 base removed from V and 11 bases from J, the gap between germline ends came to 20 bases. The sequence derives from a young woman who had recovered from COVID-19. This sequence joins TRBV25-1 and TRBJ1-1; D not certain. Sequencing was performed on PBMCs or T cells enriched from blood (not recorded which). CDR3 region: CASSEWRVGAGRAFF. The CDR3 DNA reads as TGTGCCAGCAGTGAATGGCGGGTCGGTGCGGGAAGGGCTTTCTTT.